This TCR beta chain was recorded in a study of T cells in Graves' hyperthyroidism and ophthalmopathy. Investigators excluded patients with uncontrolled infection, other autoimmune disease, pregnancy or lactation. Diagnostic assessment was based on clinical symptoms, serum thyroxine and TRAb, thyroid ultrasound and orbital computed tomography. In the case of this clonotype: What it binds is unknown.

Template material for amplifying TCR beta CDR3 regions consisted of RNA transcripts. First-round RT-PCR with HTBI primers amplified the TCR CDR3 region. TCRdb analysed the multiplex PCR reads with MiXCR anew, one entry per CDR3 protein. Among roughly 710,000 distinct CDR3 sequences listed, under 45% were seen once. Study-wide points: Blood also showed most of the thyroid clonotypes that were expanded above 0.001. A model using 13 V-J features told ophthalmopathy apart from stable hyperthyroidism.

With V trimmed by 5 bases and J by 6 bases, 13 bases remained unmatched. The CDR3 contains 15 residues. Looked up from germline, CDR1 is SEHNR and CDR2 is FQNEAQ (reference sequence). This TCR was sampled from a woman between 40 and 50 years old with Graves' hyperthyroidism. The sequenced material came from blood. The genes are TRBV7-9 and TRBJ2-7; 7 bases align to TRBD2. The CDR3 here is CASSPSAGRGSEQYF. CDR3 nucleotide sequence: TGTGCCAGCAGCCCCTCCGCGGGGCGGGGGAGCGAGCAGTACTTC.